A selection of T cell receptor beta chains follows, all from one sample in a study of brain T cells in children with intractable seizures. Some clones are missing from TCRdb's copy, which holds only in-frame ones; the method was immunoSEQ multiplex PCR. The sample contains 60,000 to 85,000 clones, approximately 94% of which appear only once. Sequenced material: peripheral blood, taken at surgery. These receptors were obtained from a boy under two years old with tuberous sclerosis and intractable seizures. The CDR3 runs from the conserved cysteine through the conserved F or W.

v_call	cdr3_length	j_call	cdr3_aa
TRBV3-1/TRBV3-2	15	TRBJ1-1	CASSQDFGVFTEAFF
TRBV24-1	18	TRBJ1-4	CATSDSALTGGTNEKLFF
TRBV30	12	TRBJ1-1	CAWRSQVTGAFF
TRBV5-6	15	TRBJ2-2	CASSPGTGPPGELFF
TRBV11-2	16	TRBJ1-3	CASSLQGMIKGNTIYF
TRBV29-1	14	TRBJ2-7	CSVQEQGAWYEQYF
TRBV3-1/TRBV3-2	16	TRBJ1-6	CASSQGYSAANSPLHF
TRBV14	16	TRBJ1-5	CATATYLQGRYQPQHF
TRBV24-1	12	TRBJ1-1	CATSDPGSEAFF
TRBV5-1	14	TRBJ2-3	CASSLAGPTDTQYF
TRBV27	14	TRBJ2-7	CASSSRGVYYEQYF
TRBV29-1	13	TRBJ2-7	CSGLLAGGYEQYF
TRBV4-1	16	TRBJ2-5	CASSQDGTSGSETQYF
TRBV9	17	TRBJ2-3	CASSHRISGGALDTQYF
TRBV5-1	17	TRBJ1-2	CASSSPELWDYNYGYTF
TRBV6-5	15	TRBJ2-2	CASIVGLAATGELFF
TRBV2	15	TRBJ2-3	CASSVELAETDTQYF
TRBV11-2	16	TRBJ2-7	CASSLDYRAFSYEQYF
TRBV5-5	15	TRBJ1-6	CASSWAGTANSPLHF
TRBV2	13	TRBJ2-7	CASTLAGVYEQYF
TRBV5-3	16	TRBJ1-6	CARSGSGQGYNSPLHF
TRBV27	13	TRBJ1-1	CASSFRANTEAFF
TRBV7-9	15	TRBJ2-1	CASSSTRDSYNEQFF
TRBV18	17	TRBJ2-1	CASSPPRTSGRANEQFF
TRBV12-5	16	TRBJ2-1	CASGLSGLAGANEQFF
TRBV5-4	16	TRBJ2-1	CASNPGGLAVYNEQFF
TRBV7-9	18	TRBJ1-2	CASSLVMGRGHQNYGYTF
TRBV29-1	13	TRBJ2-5	CSVEWGRVETQYF
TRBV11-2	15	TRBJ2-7	CASSPIAVLSYEQYF
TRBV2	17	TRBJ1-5	CASSDTRGGGVNQPQHF
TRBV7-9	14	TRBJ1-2	CASSSGQGSYGYTF
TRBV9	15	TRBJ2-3	CASGRSPQGADTQYF
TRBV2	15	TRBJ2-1	CASSDQEGLYNEQFF
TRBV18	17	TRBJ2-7	CASTTLQGGGSSYEQYF
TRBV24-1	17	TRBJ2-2	CATSDPTSGWNTGELFF
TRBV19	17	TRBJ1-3	CASSPQGVAHSGNTIYF
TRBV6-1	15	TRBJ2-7	CASSEGTGWSYEQYF
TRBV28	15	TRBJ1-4	CASSFFNPSNEKLFF
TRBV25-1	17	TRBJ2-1	CASSELMTNRGYNEQFF
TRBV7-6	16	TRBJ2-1	CASSLSRDSSYNEQFF
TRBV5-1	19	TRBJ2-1	CASSSWTSSRGSSYNEQFF
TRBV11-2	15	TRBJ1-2	CASSSTGQGFYGYTF
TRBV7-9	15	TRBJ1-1	CASSLILQTGGRAFF
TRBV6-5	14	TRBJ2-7	CASRQGPIAYEQYF
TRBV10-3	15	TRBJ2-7	CAISPKAGGIDEQYF
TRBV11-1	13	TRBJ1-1	CASSLLRNTEAFF
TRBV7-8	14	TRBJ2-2	CASSLVRNTGELFF
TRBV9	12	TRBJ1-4	CASSETGEKLFF
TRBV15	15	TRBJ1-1	CATSRDLADGAEAFF
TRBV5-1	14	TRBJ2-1	CASRSFSSYNEQFF
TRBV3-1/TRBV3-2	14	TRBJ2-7	CASSHPRWPYEQYF
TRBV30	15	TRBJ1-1	CAWSPTDRVDTEAFF
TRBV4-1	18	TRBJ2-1	CASSPGLAGGPTYNEQFF